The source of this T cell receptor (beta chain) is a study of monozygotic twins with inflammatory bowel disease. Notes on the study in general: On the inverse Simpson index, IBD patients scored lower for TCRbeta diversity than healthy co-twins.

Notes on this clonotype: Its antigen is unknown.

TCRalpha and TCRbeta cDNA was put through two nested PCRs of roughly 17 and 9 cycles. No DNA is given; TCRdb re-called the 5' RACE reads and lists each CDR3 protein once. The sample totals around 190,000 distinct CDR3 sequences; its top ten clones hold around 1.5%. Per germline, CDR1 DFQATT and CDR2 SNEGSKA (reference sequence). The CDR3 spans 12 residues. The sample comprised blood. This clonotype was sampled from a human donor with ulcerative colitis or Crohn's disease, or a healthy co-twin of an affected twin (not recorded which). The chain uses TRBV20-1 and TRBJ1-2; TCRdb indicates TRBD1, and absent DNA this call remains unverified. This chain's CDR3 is CSARTETGGYCF.